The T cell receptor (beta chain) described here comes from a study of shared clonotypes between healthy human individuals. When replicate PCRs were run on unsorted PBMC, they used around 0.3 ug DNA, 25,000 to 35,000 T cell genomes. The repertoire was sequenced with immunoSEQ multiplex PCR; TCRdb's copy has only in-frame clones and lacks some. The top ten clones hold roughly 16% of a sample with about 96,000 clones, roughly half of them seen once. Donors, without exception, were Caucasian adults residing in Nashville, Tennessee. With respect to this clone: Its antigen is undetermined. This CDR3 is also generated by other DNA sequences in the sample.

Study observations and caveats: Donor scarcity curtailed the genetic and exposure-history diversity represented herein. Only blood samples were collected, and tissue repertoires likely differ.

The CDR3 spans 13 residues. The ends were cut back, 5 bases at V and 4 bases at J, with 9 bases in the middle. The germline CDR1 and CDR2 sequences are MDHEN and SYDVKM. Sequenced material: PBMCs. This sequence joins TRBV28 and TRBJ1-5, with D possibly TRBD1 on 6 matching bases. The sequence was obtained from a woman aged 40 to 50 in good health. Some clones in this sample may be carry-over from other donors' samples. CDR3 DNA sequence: TGTGCCAGCAGTAGGACAGTGAATCAGCCCCAGCATTTT. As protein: CASSRTVNQPQHF.